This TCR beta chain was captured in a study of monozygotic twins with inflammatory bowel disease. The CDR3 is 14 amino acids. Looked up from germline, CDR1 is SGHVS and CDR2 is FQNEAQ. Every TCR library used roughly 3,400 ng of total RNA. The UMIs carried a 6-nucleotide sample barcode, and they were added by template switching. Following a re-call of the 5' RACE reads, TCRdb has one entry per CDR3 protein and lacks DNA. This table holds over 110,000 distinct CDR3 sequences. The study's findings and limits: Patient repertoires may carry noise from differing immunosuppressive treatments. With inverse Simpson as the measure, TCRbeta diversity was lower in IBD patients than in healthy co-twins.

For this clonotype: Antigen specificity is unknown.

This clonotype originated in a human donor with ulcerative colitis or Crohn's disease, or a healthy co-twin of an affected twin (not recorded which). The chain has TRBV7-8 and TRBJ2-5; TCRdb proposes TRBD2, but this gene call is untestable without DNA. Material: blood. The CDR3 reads CASSRGDSQETQYF.